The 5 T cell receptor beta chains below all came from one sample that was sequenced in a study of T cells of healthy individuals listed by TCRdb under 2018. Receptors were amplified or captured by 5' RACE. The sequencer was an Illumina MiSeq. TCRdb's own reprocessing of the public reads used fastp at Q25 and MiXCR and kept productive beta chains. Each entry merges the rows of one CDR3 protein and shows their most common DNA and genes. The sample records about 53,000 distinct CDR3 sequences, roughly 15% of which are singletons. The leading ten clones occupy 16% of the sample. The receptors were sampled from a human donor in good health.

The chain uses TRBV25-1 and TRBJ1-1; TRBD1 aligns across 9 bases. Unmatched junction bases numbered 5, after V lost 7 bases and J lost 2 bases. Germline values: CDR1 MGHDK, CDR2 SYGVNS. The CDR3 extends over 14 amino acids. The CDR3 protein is CASKVGQGNTEAFF. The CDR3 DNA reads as TGTGCCAGCAAGGTGGGACAGGGAAACACTGAAGCTTTCTTT.

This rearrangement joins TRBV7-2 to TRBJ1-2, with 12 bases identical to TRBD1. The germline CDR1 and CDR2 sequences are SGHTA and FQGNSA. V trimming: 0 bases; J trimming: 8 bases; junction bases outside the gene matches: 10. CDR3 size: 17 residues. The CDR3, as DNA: TGTGCCAGCAGCTTAGCTGGGACAGGGGGCGCTCGGAGGGGCTACACCTTC. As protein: CASSLAGTGGARRGYTF.

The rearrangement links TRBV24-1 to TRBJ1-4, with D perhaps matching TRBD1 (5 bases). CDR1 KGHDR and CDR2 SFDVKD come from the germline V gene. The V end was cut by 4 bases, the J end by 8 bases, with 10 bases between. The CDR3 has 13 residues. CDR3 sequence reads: CATSDWDVEKLFF. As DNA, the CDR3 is TGTGCCACCAGTGACTGGGACGTGGAAAAACTGTTTTTT.

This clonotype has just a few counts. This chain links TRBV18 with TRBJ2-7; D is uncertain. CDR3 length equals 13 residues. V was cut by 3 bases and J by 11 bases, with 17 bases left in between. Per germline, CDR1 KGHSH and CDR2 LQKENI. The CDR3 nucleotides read TGTGCCAGCTCACCCGACGGATCCCCCCCCGAGTACTTC. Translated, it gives CASSPDGSPPEYF.

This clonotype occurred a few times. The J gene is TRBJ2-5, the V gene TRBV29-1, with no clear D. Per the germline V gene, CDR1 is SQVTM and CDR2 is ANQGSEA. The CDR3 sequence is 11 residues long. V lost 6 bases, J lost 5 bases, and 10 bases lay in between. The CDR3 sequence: CSVKNGETQYF. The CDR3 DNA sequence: TGCAGCGTAAAAAACGGGGAGACCCAGTACTTC. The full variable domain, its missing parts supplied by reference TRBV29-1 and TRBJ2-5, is SAVISQKPSRDICQRGTSLTIQCQVDSQVTMMFWYRQQPGQSLTLIATANQGSEATYESGFVIDKFPISRPNLTFSTLTVSNMSPEDSSIYLCSVKNGETQYFGPGTRLLVL.